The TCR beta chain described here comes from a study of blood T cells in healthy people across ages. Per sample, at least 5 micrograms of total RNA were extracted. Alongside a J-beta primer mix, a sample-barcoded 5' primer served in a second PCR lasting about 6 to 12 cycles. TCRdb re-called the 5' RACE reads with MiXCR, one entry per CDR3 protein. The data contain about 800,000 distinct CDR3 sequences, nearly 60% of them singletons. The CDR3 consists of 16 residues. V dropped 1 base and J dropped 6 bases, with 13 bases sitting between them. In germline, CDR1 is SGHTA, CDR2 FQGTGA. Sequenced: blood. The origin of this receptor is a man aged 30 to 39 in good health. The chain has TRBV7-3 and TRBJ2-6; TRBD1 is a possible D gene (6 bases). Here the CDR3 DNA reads TGTGCCAGCAGCTTAAATCCACAGGGTGCGGCCAACGTCCTGACTTTC. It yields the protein CASSLNPQGAANVLTF. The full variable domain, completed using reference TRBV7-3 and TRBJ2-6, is GAGVSQTPSNKVTEKGKYVELRCDPISGHTALYWYRQSLGQGPEFLIYFQGTGAADDSGLPNDRFFAVRPEGSVSTLKIQRTERGDSAVYLCASSLNPQGAANVLTFGAGSRLTVL.